Shown below are 29 T cell receptor beta chains from a single sample sequenced in a study of beta chain features in type 1 diabetes. Study results and limitations: Within each of all four CD4+ subsets, Type 1 diabetes patients had TCRB CDR3s that were moderately but significantly shorter.

Expressed TCRB transcripts were sequenced after all isolated RNA was converted to cDNA. Some clones are missing from TCRdb's copy, which holds only in-frame ones; the method was immunoSEQ multiplex PCR. Here the sample spans roughly 180,000 clones, approximately 7.8% being singletons. These receptors are not linked to any known antigen. Sequencing used central memory CD4+ T cells from blood. These receptors came from a woman in her 40s with type 1 diabetes.

This chain links TRBV5-1 with TRBJ2-1; TRBD1 agrees at 12 bases. CDR1 is SGHRS and CDR2 is YFSETQ in the germline V gene. The CDR3 totals 16 residues. V shed 3 bases and J 2 bases; nucleotides not matched to a gene: 3. CDR3 in amino acids: CASSSGTGGPYNEQFF. CDR3 DNA sequence: TGCGCCAGCAGCTCCGGGACAGGGGGCCCCTACAATGAGCAGTTCTTC.

This clone was observed a few times. J is TRBJ1-5 and V is TRBV6-5; 10 nucleotides agree with TRBD1. The J segment lost 7 bases and the V segment lost 5 bases, leaving 5 bases of the junction unmatched. The CDR3 length is 14 residues. Germline CDR1 reads MNHEY; CDR2 reads SVGAGI. CDR3 loop: CASSPGTGDQPQHF. CDR3 bases: TGTGCCAGCAGTCCCGGGACAGGGGACCAGCCCCAGCATTTT.

In this sample, this clone turned up a few times. The gene calls are TRBV5-1 and TRBJ2-1; TRBD1 matches at 7 bases. Trimming took 8 bases from V and 5 from J; bases not matched to a gene: 7. The CDR3 totals 13 residues. CDR1 is SGHRS, CDR2 YFSETQ, per germline. The CDR3 loop reads CASRRDRDNEQFF. DNA for the CDR3: TGCGCCAGTCGAAGGGACAGAGACAATGAGCAGTTCTTC.

This clone was observed a handful of times. The V and J genes are TRBV4-3 and TRBJ1-1; no definite D call. V dropped 4 bases and J dropped 1 base, with 7 bases sitting between them. Germline V gives CDR1 LGHNA, CDR2 YSLEER. The CDR3 is 13 amino acids. The CDR3, as DNA: TGCGCCAGCAGCCCCGTCCCGAACACTGAAGCTTTCTTT. Amino acid sequence: CASSPVPNTEAFF.

This clone has a handful of counts. As DNA, the CDR3 is TGTGCCTGGGCCCGGGACAGGGTATCCGGGGAGCTGTTTTTT. Protein sequence: CAWARDRVSGELFF. The chain employs TRBV30 and TRBJ2-2; 9 nucleotides agree with TRBD1. The V segment lost 5 bases and the J segment 6 bases; nucleotides outside the gene matches: 7. The CDR3 is 14 residues long. CDR1 is GTSNPN, CDR2 SVGIG, per germline (reference sequence).

This clone appeared a few times. This chain connects TRBV5-4 to TRBJ2-2, with a tentative D call TRBD1 (6 bases). Trimming took off 4 bases at V and 1 base at J, with 14 bases between the two ends. The CDR3 contains 16 residues. Germline CDR1 is SGHNT and CDR2 is YYREEE (reference sequence). CDR3 coding DNA: TGTGCCAGCAGCACCCCGGGACACCTGAACACCGGGGAGCTGTTTTTT. As protein: CASSTPGHLNTGELFF. Together with reference TRBV5-4 and TRBJ2-2, the CDR3 gives the full variable domain: ETGVTQSPTHLIKTRGQQVTLRCSSQSGHNTVSWYQQALGQGPQFIFQYYREEENGRGNFPPRFSGLQFPNYSSELNVNALELDDSALYLCASSTPGHLNTGELFFGEGSRLTVL.

The V gene is TRBV7-8, the J gene TRBJ1-6; D may be TRBD1 (6 bases). V was clipped by 1 base and J by 7 bases, with 14 bases between them. From germline, CDR1 is SGHVS and CDR2 FQNEAQ. This CDR3 has 16 residues. The CDR3 is CASSLGLQGRNSPLHF. The CDR3 bases are TGTGCCAGCAGCTTAGGTTTACAGGGTCGAAATTCACCCCTCCACTTT. Complete variable domain (other parts from reference TRBV7-8 and TRBJ1-6): GAGVSQSPRYKVAKRGQDVALRCDPISGHVSLFWYQQALGQGPEFLTYFQNEAQLDKSGLPSDRFFAERPEGSVSTLKIQRTQQEDSAVYLCASSLGLQGRNSPLHFGNGTRLTVT.

V is TRBV10-3 and J is TRBJ1-1; D ambiguous. The CDR3 contains 14 residues. Trimming removed 0 bases at V and 0 bases at J, with 5 bases between. Germline CDR1 reads ENHRY; CDR2 reads SYGVKD. CDR3 sequence reads: CAISESGLNTEAFF. DNA of the CDR3: TGTGCCATCAGTGAGTCTGGGCTGAACACTGAAGCTTTCTTT.

The J gene is TRBJ2-7, the V gene TRBV7-8; TRBD1 matches at 7 bases. The CDR3 length is 15 residues. Germline CDR1 is SGHVS and CDR2 is FQNEAQ. The V segment lost 5 bases and the J segment 6 bases; nucleotides outside the gene matches: 13. The CDR3 is CASSPRNRGEGEQYF. The CDR3 DNA reads TGTGCCAGCAGCCCTCGTAACAGGGGAGAAGGCGAGCAGTACTTC.

The chain has TRBV9 and TRBJ1-3; maybe TRBD1 (5 bases). V was clipped by 3 bases and J by 3 bases, with 16 bases between them. Germline V lookup: CDR1 SGDLS, CDR2 YYNGEE. The CDR3 runs to 16 residues. The DNA of the CDR3 is TGTGCCAGCAGCGAAAGGGGTGATTGGGGTGGAAACACCATATATTTT. As protein: CASSERGDWGGNTIYF.

This clone was detected a few times. The V call is TRBV4-3, the J call TRBJ1-2; TRBD1 is a possible D gene (5 bases). Germline V lookup: CDR1 LGHNA, CDR2 YSLEER. The length of the CDR3 is 15 residues. Trimming cost V 4 bases and J 5 bases, with 17 bases left between them. CDR3 DNA: TGCGCCAGCAGCCCAAAGGACCCCAGGGTGTATGGCTACACCTTC. Translation gives CASSPKDPRVYGYTF.

This clone appeared a few times. This chain links TRBV7-9 with TRBJ1-1; no firm D call. The V gene's germline CDR1 is SEHNR and CDR2 FQNEAQ (reference sequence). Between the trimmed V and J ends, which lost 5 bases and 5 bases, there was a span of 15 bases. The CDR3 covers 14 residues. This CDR3 is CASSPPTRGTEAFF. DNA for the CDR3: TGTGCCAGCAGCCCACCTACCAGAGGGACTGAAGCTTTCTTT.

The rearrangement uses TRBV5-1 and TRBJ2-3; 7 bases agree with TRBD2. Per germline, CDR1 SGHRS and CDR2 YFSETQ. V trimming: 0 bases; J trimming: 0 bases; junction bases outside the gene matches: 4. The CDR3 covers 16 residues. The CDR3 region has the DNA TGCGCCAGCAGCTTGGCGGCGGGAGCTAGCACAGATACGCAGTATTTT. Translating it yields CASSLAAGASTDTQYF.

This sequence joins TRBV21-1 and TRBJ2-7; no DNA check was done on the table's D call, TRBD1. TRBV21-1 is shown as a pseudogene. CDR3 length: 15 amino acids. Written as DNA, the CDR3 is TGTGCCAGCATCCCCAGGGTGGGGCTTACCTACGAGCAGTACTTC. It is translated as CASIPRVGLTYEQYF.

The chain has TRBV10-3 and TRBJ2-7; 9 bases map to TRBD1. Germline trimming cut 0 bases from V and 7 bases from J; bases unmatched to any gene: 10. CDR3 length equals 16 residues. Looked up from germline, CDR1 is ENHRY and CDR2 is SYGVKD. CDR3 protein: CAISESRTGARGEQYF. The CDR3 DNA follows: TGTGCCATCAGTGAGTCCCGGACAGGGGCGCGCGGGGAGCAGTACTTC.

This clone was observed a handful of times. CDR3 nucleotide sequence: TGTGCCAGCAGCGTAGGGGGCGAGGACACTGAAGCTTTCTTT. Residues: CASSVGGEDTEAFF. The V and J genes are TRBV9 and TRBJ1-1, with a possible D match to TRBD1 (5 bases). Germline-derived CDR1 and CDR2 are SGDLS and YYNGEE. The CDR3 has 14 amino acids. V was shortened by 0 bases and J by 3 bases, with 9 bases between the two germline ends.

The chain combines TRBV9 with TRBJ2-3; maybe TRBD2 (5 bases). This CDR3 is built from 14 residues. V was pared by 0 bases and J by 11 bases, with 16 bases between. CDR1 is SGDLS, CDR2 YYNGEE, per germline. The CDR3 DNA follows: TGTGCCAGCAGCGTAGACCAGATCTCGGGGAGGCAGTATTTT. Its translation: CASSVDQISGRQYF.

This clone was seen a handful of times. The V call is TRBV10-3, the J call TRBJ1-1, with 9 bases that match TRBD1. The length of the CDR3 is 14 residues. Germline lookup yields CDR1 ENHRY and CDR2 SYGVKD. V dropped 4 bases and J dropped 5; count of bases not matched to a gene: 5. CDR3 region: CAISATGGSTEAFF. In DNA form, the CDR3 reads TGTGCCATCAGTGCGACAGGGGGTTCTACTGAAGCTTTCTTT.

V gene TRBV9 combines with J gene TRBJ2-5, with TRBD1 as a possible D gene (5 bases). The CDR3 totals 14 residues. Trimming took off 0 bases at V and 2 bases at J, with 8 bases between the two ends. Germline loops: CDR1 SGDLS, CDR2 YYNGEE. DNA for the CDR3: TGTGCCAGCAGCGTAGACAACAGGCAAGAGACCCAGTACTTC. It specifies CASSVDNRQETQYF.

This clone turned up a few times. The sample has other DNA sequences that encode this CDR3 too. The chain carries TRBV28 and TRBJ2-7, with 8 bases fitting TRBD1. CDR1 and CDR2 (germline): MDHEN, SYDVKM. The V segment lost 4 bases and the J segment 2 bases; nucleotides outside the gene matches: 7. The CDR3 runs to 15 residues. Here the CDR3 reads CASSSSGTGTYEQYF. The CDR3 region has the DNA TGTGCCAGCAGTTCCTCCGGGACAGGTACCTACGAGCAGTACTTC.

J is TRBJ2-5 and V is TRBV5-1, with 7 bases lining up with TRBD2. The CDR3 is 15 amino acids. Germline CDR1 SGHRS, CDR2 YFSETQ. Trimming took 5 bases from V and 5 from J; bases not matched to a gene: 12. The CDR3 nucleotides read TGCGCCAGCAGATCCGGATCCGGGGGGTTGGAGACCCAGTACTTC. Amino acid sequence: CASRSGSGGLETQYF.

This clone showed up just a few times. The V gene is TRBV4-3, the J gene TRBJ1-2; TRBD1 is a possible D gene (6 bases). Germline loops: CDR1 LGHNA, CDR2 YSLEER. CDR3 length equals 15 residues. V was cut by 0 bases and J by 3 bases, with 11 bases left in between. The CDR3 DNA reads TGCGCCAGCAGCCAAGACAACAGGGAGTACTATGGCTACACCTTC. Its translation is CASSQDNREYYGYTF.

This clone came up a few times. The chain uses TRBV4-2 and TRBJ1-4; D unresolved. The germline V gene encodes CDR1 LGHNA and CDR2 YNFKEQ. Trimming took 5 bases from V and 4 from J, leaving 11 bases between them. CDR3 length: 14 amino acids. CDR3: CASSATVFNEKLFF. The CDR3 region has the DNA TGTGCCAGCAGCGCAACAGTGTTTAATGAAAAACTGTTTTTT.

This clone was detected only a few times. This rearrangement joins TRBV5-1 to TRBJ1-1, with D maybe TRBD1 (5 bases). Looked up from germline, CDR1 is SGHRS and CDR2 is YFSETQ. CDR3 length: 15 residues. V was shortened by 1 base and J by 1 base, with 11 bases between the two germline ends. The CDR3 DNA follows: TGCGCCAGCAGCTTGCAGGACACACAGAACACTGAAGCTTTCTTT. Protein: CASSLQDTQNTEAFF.

This clone was counted a few times. The V gene is TRBV5-4, the J gene TRBJ1-6; 9 bases match TRBD1. V shed 1 base and J 9 bases; nucleotides not matched to a gene: 5. The length of the CDR3 is 15 residues. Germline V gene lookup returns CDR1 SGHNT and CDR2 YYREEE (reference sequence). The CDR3 DNA reads TGTGCCAGCAGCTTGCAGGGACAGGGAATTTCACCCCTCCACTTT. Residues: CASSLQGQGISPLHF.

As concerns this clone: One end of the junction fails to match germline, which may point to a read error. The chain carries TRBV4-2 and TRBJ2-7; 9 bases line up with TRBD1. Germline CDR1 reads LGHNA; CDR2 reads YNFKEQ. CDR3 length: 15 residues. CDR3: CASGQTGGVSYEQYF. CDR3 sequence (DNA): TGTGCCAGCGGCCAGACAGGGGGTGTCTCCTACGAGCAGTACTTC.

At least ten counts were recorded for this clone. The chain carries TRBV30 and TRBJ2-2; TRBD1 might be the D (6 bases). Germline lookup yields CDR1 GTSNPN and CDR2 SVGIG (reference sequence). The V end was cut by 4 bases, the J end by 4 bases, with 10 bases between. The CDR3 consists of 13 residues. CDR3: CAWTRQATGELFF. For the CDR3, the DNA is TGTGCCTGGACTAGACAGGCCACCGGGGAGCTGTTTTTT.

This clone has only a few counts. The DNA for the CDR3 is TGTGCCAGCAGCCTCGGAGCCAAAGAGACCCAGTACTTC. Translation: CASSLGAKETQYF. This rearrangement joins TRBV11-3 to TRBJ2-5; no firm D call. With 5 bases removed from V and 3 bases from J, the gap between germline ends came to 10 bases. The germline CDR1 and CDR2 sequences are SGHNT and YENEEA. This CDR3 is built from 13 residues.

This clone was picked up a small number of times. The chain is built from TRBV7-2 and TRBJ1-2, with TRBD1 as a possible D gene (5 bases). CDR1 is SGHTA, CDR2 FQGNSA, per germline. The CDR3 loop spans 14 amino acids. Trimming took off 3 bases at V and 3 bases at J, with 11 bases between the two ends. CDR3 loop: CASSLLIGDYGYTF. CDR3 coding DNA: TGTGCCAGCAGCTTGCTCATAGGGGACTATGGCTACACCTTC. Supplemented by reference TRBV7-2 and TRBJ1-2, the full variable domain reads GAGVSQSPSNKVTEKGKDVELRCDPISGHTALYWYRQSLGQGLEFLIYFQGNSAPDKSGLPSDRFSAERTGGSVSTLTIQRTQQEDSAVYLCASSLLIGDYGYTFGSGTRLTVV.